The 32 T cell receptor beta chains below were found in one sample sequenced in a study of blood T cells in healthy people across ages (dated by TCRdb to the mid-2010s). Library prep was done by 5' RACE. A second PCR of roughly 7 to 12 cycles was run with a J-beta primer mix and a sample-barcoded 5' primer. TCRdb trimmed public reads at Q25 via fastp, called clones via MiXCR and kept in-frame beta chains. Under each unique CDR3 protein, matching rows form one entry showing the most common genes and DNA. The sample yields roughly 1.9 million distinct CDR3 sequences; about two fifths were counted once. The ten largest make up roughly 23% of the sample. The sample taken for sequencing was blood. These receptors were taken from a human donor in good health.

This clonotype was recorded at least ten times. V is TRBV5-1 and J is TRBJ2-1; 7 nucleotides agree with TRBD1. The trim removed 8 bases at V and 0 bases at J, leaving 11 bases unmatched. Germline V gene lookup returns CDR1 SGHRS and CDR2 YFSETQ. This CDR3 region has 16 residues. CDR3: CASRQGPRPSYNEQFF. In nucleotides, the CDR3 is TGCGCCAGTAGACAGGGTCCCCGCCCCTCCTACAATGAGCAGTTCTTC.

This clonotype showed up just a few times. The chain links TRBV3-1 to TRBJ1-6; 7 bases are a match to TRBD1. With 5 bases clipped from V and 7 bases from J, the junction kept 11 bases outside the gene matches. CDR3 length: 16 residues. Per the germline V gene, CDR1 is LGHDT and CDR2 is YNNKEL (reference sequence). The CDR3 DNA reads TGTGCCAGCAGCTTCCAAGCGGGACAGAGGAATTCACCCCTCCACTTT. Protein product: CASSFQAGQRNSPLHF.

This clonotype has more than one count but fewer than ten. CDR3: CATSDLIWLSSYEQYF. The CDR3 DNA follows: TGTGCCACCAGTGATTTGATATGGTTAAGCTCCTACGAGCAGTACTTC. The gene calls are TRBV24-1 and TRBJ2-7; D gene uncertain. Deletions cut 0 bases from V and 0 bases from J, with 11 bases between. The CDR3 sequence is 16 residues long. Germline values: CDR1 KGHDR, CDR2 SFDVKD.

V usage is TRBV27 and J usage is TRBJ2-7; TRBD1 might be the D (5 bases). This CDR3 is 13 amino acids long. The V gene lost 3 bases and the J gene lost 5 bases, with 11 bases spanning the gap. Looked up from germline, CDR1 is MNHEY and CDR2 is SMNVEV (reference sequence). The CDR3 coding sequence is TGTGCCAGCAGTTTTGGCCGGACAAACGAGCAGTACTTC. It translates to CASSFGRTNEQYF.

CDR3 protein: CASSLDPGIQNIQYF. The DNA of the CDR3 is TGCGCCAGCAGCTTGGATCCGGGGATACAAAACATTCAGTACTTC. The chain joins TRBV5-1 to TRBJ2-4; perhaps TRBD2 as D (5 bases). This CDR3 comprises 15 residues. The V gene lost 0 bases and the J gene lost 5 bases, with 12 bases spanning the gap. Germline CDR1 is SGHRS and CDR2 is YFSETQ.

This sequence joins TRBV24-1 and TRBJ2-2; TRBD2 might be the D (5 bases). Trimming left V 10 bases short and J 4 bases short, with 15 bases between. The V gene's germline CDR1 is KGHDR and CDR2 SFDVKD. The CDR3 has 14 amino acids. The CDR3 protein is CATDETGSTGELFF. In DNA form, the CDR3 reads TGTGCCACTGACGAGACGGGGAGCACCGGGGAGCTGTTTTTT.

The V and J genes are TRBV2 and TRBJ2-7, with a tentative D call TRBD2 (6 bases). The germline V gene encodes CDR1 SNHLY and CDR2 FYNNEI. V was clipped by 3 bases and J by 3 bases, with 12 bases between them. CDR3 length: 14 amino acids. CDR3 nucleotides: TGTGCCAGCAGTGACGCCAGCGGGCACTACGAGCAGTACTTC. Encoded protein: CASSDASGHYEQYF.

The chain is built from TRBV7-3 and TRBJ2-1; D may be TRBD1 or TRBD2 (6 bases each). V shed 3 bases and J shed 9 bases, with 12 bases lying between them. CDR1 is SGHTA, CDR2 FQGTGA, per germline. This CDR3 is built from 13 residues. This chain's CDR3 is CASSLNRGVEQFF. The CDR3 DNA reads as TGTGCCAGCAGCTTGAATAGGGGGGTTGAGCAGTTCTTC.

The J gene is TRBJ1-5, the V gene TRBV29-1; a possible D gene is TRBD1 (6 bases). Germline loops: CDR1 SQVTM, CDR2 ANQGSEA. This CDR3 comprises 14 residues. V dropped 5 bases and J dropped 5 bases, with 16 bases sitting between them. The CDR3 DNA sequence: TGCAGCGTTTCGACAGGCGCGGGGGATCAGCCCCAGCATTTT. It translates to CSVSTGAGDQPQHF. The full variable domain, in which reference TRBV29-1 and TRBJ1-5 provide the parts outside the CDR3, is SAVISQKPSRDICQRGTSLTIQCQVDSQVTMMFWYRQQPGQSLTLIATANQGSEATYESGFVIDKFPISRPNLTFSTLTVSNMSPEDSSIYLCSVSTGAGDQPQHFGDGTRLSIL.

The CDR3 sequence is CATSDPDNYGYTF. The CDR3 DNA reads as TGTGCCACCAGTGATCCAGATAACTATGGCTACACCTTC. V usage is TRBV24-1 and J usage is TRBJ1-2; D is ambiguous. Germline-derived CDR1 and CDR2 are KGHDR and SFDVKD. The CDR3 spans 13 residues. V shed 3 bases and J shed 1 base, with 5 bases lying between them.

This clonotype has a handful of counts. The chain has TRBV25-1 and TRBJ2-1, with D perhaps TRBD2 (5 bases). CDR3 length: 15 residues. Germline CDR1 is MGHDK and CDR2 is SYGVNS. Deletions cut 4 bases from V and 4 bases from J, with 14 bases between. This CDR3 reads CASSGEGSLYNEQFF. DNA of the CDR3: TGTGCCAGCAGTGGAGAGGGATCCTTATACAATGAGCAGTTCTTC.

The chain has TRBV28 and TRBJ1-5; D is uncertain. CDR1 is MDHEN, CDR2 SYDVKM, per germline. The CDR3 has 13 amino acids. The V end lost 5 bases, the J end lost 4 bases, and 9 bases lay between the germline ends. The CDR3 region is CASSADLNQPQHF. DNA for the CDR3: TGTGCCAGCAGTGCTGACCTGAATCAGCCCCAGCATTTT.

This chain connects TRBV20-1 to TRBJ2-1; D is possibly TRBD1 (5 bases). Between the trimmed V and J ends, which lost 1 base and 7 bases, there was a span of 17 bases. The CDR3 loop spans 15 amino acids. The germline V gene encodes CDR1 DFQATT and CDR2 SNEGSKA (reference sequence). CDR3 nucleotide sequence: TGCAGTGCTAGAGTAATGGCAGGGATTGGAAATGAGCAGTTCTTC. This codes for CSARVMAGIGNEQFF.

This chain's CDR3 is CSALSGGGYNEQFF. DNA of the CDR3: TGCAGTGCTCTCAGCGGGGGTGGGTACAATGAGCAGTTCTTC. The J gene is TRBJ2-1, the V gene TRBV20-1, with 8 bases identical to TRBD2. The CDR3 loop spans 14 amino acids. The J segment lost 4 bases and the V segment lost 5 bases, leaving 7 bases of the junction unmatched. Germline V gene sequence: CDR1 DFQATT, CDR2 SNEGSKA (reference sequence).

This clonotype was detected only a few times. The chain uses TRBV29-1 and TRBJ1-2; tentatively, D is TRBD1 (5 bases). Between the trimmed V and J ends, which lost 0 bases and 8 bases, there was a span of 19 bases. The CDR3 has 15 residues. The V gene's germline CDR1 is SQVTM and CDR2 ANQGSEA. The CDR3 nucleotides read TGCAGCGTTGAAGATCGTACAAGGGGCGGCTGGGGCTACACCTTC. This codes for CSVEDRTRGGWGYTF. The full variable domain, with the rest looked up from reference TRBV29-1 and TRBJ1-2, is SAVISQKPSRDICQRGTSLTIQCQVDSQVTMMFWYRQQPGQSLTLIATANQGSEATYESGFVIDKFPISRPNLTFSTLTVSNMSPEDSSIYLCSVEDRTRGGWGYTFGSGTRLTVV.

This clonotype was detected only a few times. CDR3 sequence (DNA): TGTGCCAGCAGCTTATCTGATAGCGACACTGAAGCTTTCTTT. This sequence encodes CASSLSDSDTEAFF. This rearrangement joins TRBV7-3 to TRBJ1-1, with no clear D. CDR1 and CDR2 (germline): SGHTA, FQGTGA. Trimming removed 2 bases at V and 3 bases at J, with 10 bases between. The CDR3 loop spans 14 amino acids.

As for this clonotype: A junction boundary mismatches the germline segment, possibly from a read error. V gene TRBV4-3 combines with J gene TRBJ2-1, with D possibly being TRBD1 (5 bases). There are 15 residues in the CDR3. CDR1 and CDR2 from the germline V gene are LGHNA and YSLEER. CDR3 DNA: TGCACCAGCAGCCAAGATTTCCCCAGGGAAACTGAGCAGTTCTTC. Translating it yields CTSSQDFPRETEQFF.

Regarding this clonotype: One junction end disagrees with the germline gene, perhaps due to a read error. The chain carries TRBV7-7 and TRBJ2-2; no reliable D call. The CDR3 length is 14 residues. CDR1 and CDR2 (germline): SSHAT, FNYEAQ (reference sequence). CDR3 in amino acids: CASSPVANTGELFF. Written as DNA, the CDR3 is TGTGCTAGCAGCCCCGTCGCGAACACCGGGGAGCTGTTTTTT.

This chain connects TRBV6-1 to TRBJ2-7; 7 nucleotides agree with TRBD2. The CDR3 is 15 residues long. The trim removed 9 bases at V and 2 bases at J, leaving 13 bases unmatched. Germline lookup yields CDR1 MNHNS and CDR2 SASEGT. CDR3 DNA sequence: TGTGCCAGTCTCCCGGGACTAAGAGGGACCTACGAGCAGTACTTC. Its translation: CASLPGLRGTYEQYF.

This clonotype was seen once. The V gene is TRBV20-1, the J gene TRBJ1-5, with D possibly being TRBD1 (5 bases). V lost 0 bases, J lost 0 bases, and 12 bases lay in between. Looked up from germline, CDR1 is DFQATT and CDR2 is SNEGSKA (reference sequence). CDR3 length: 16 amino acids. The CDR3 spells CSARDWQGYSNQPQHF. The CDR3 nucleotides are TGCAGTGCTAGAGACTGGCAGGGATATAGCAATCAGCCCCAGCATTTT.

The chain uses TRBV7-3 and TRBJ1-1; D uncertain. Germline CDR1 reads SGHTA; CDR2 reads FQGTGA. Trimming removed 2 bases from V and 6 bases from J, with 10 bases in between. CDR3 length: 13 residues. CDR3 protein: CASSLWSAAEAFF. Written as DNA, the CDR3 is TGTGCCAGCAGCTTATGGTCCGCAGCTGAAGCTTTCTTT. The full variable domain, with the rest looked up from reference TRBV7-3 and TRBJ1-1, is GAGVSQTPSNKVTEKGKYVELRCDPISGHTALYWYRQSLGQGPEFLIYFQGTGAADDSGLPNDRFFAVRPEGSVSTLKIQRTERGDSAVYLCASSLWSAAEAFFGQGTRLTVV.

The chain links TRBV20-1 to TRBJ2-5, with TRBD2 as a possible D gene (5 bases). From germline, CDR1 is DFQATT and CDR2 SNEGSKA (reference sequence). The V end lost 0 bases, the J end lost 0 bases, and 14 bases lay between the germline ends. This CDR3 contains 16 residues. The CDR3 bases are TGCAGTGCTAGAGATTTTGCGGGCCTGTACCAAGAGACCCAGTACTTC. Protein sequence: CSARDFAGLYQETQYF.

Comments on this clonotype: At one end, the junction sequence differs from germline, possibly due to a read error. V is TRBV7-9 and J is TRBJ2-5, with 10 bases fitting TRBD2. The germline CDR1 and CDR2 sequences are SEHNR and FQNEAQ (reference sequence). CDR3 length equals 12 residues. The CDR3 nucleotides read TGTACCAGCGGGGGACTAGCGTCGCCCCAGTACTTC. Translation gives CTSGGLASPQYF.

This clonotype was picked up a small number of times. The V gene is TRBV20-1, the J gene TRBJ2-1, with 7 positions matching TRBD2. The CDR3 consists of 14 residues. The germline gives CDR1 DFQATT, CDR2 SNEGSKA (reference sequence). Trimming at V came to 2 bases and at J to 8 bases, leaving 9 bases not matched to a gene. CDR3 nucleotides: TGCAGTGCTAGATTTGGGGGGGGAGGGTATGAGCAGTTCTTC. It codes for CSARFGGGGYEQFF.

V and J are TRBV20-1 and TRBJ1-2; no definite D call. V was trimmed by 0 bases and J by 7 bases, leaving 9 bases between them. This CDR3 is 12 amino acids long. Germline-derived CDR1 and CDR2 are DFQATT and SNEGSKA (reference sequence). The chain's CDR3 is CSARDRLFGYTF. The CDR3 DNA reads as TGCAGTGCTAGAGACAGGCTCTTTGGCTACACCTTC.

CDR3: CASRLTEKGYTF. Here the CDR3 DNA reads TGTGCCAGCAGGCTAACGGAGAAAGGCTACACCTTC. The gene calls are TRBV12-3 or TRBV12-4 and TRBJ1-2; D remains ambiguous. This CDR3 is 12 amino acids long. V lost 6 bases and J lost 8, with 13 bases in between.

The rearrangement uses TRBV20-1 and TRBJ2-1; 9 nucleotides agree with TRBD2. This CDR3 contains 14 residues. Germline V gene lookup returns CDR1 DFQATT and CDR2 SNEGSKA (reference sequence). The V segment lost 6 bases and the J segment 5 bases; nucleotides outside the gene matches: 8. The CDR3 is CSAPGTSLHNEQFF. The CDR3 DNA follows: TGCAGTGCCCCCGGGACTAGCCTGCACAATGAGCAGTTCTTC.

This chain links TRBV27 with TRBJ1-5; the match to TRBD1 covers 8 bases. The CDR3 sequence is 15 residues long. With 4 bases clipped from V and 7 bases from J, the junction kept 9 bases outside the gene matches. Germline CDR1 MNHEY, CDR2 SMNVEV (reference sequence). CDR3 DNA: TGTGCCAGCAGTTACTCCCAGGGGGCTTTACAGCCCCAGCATTTT. It is translated as CASSYSQGALQPQHF.

This clonotype was picked up a small number of times. This sequence joins TRBV20-1 and TRBJ2-1; no clear D gene. V lost 5 bases to trimming and J lost 0 bases, with 14 bases between them. The CDR3 is made up of 15 amino acids. Germline V CDR1 and CDR2: DFQATT, SNEGSKA (reference sequence). The CDR3 DNA follows: TGCAGTGCTCGGCCCGAGATAGCCTCCTACAATGAGCAGTTCTTC. Its protein product is CSARPEIASYNEQFF.

This clonotype has just a few counts. The rearrangement uses TRBV6-1 and TRBJ2-7; D unclear. CDR1 and CDR2 (germline): MNHNS, SASEGT. This CDR3 is built from 15 residues. V dropped 1 base and J dropped 4 bases, with 14 bases sitting between them. Here the CDR3 reads CASSEGALYSYEQYF. DNA of the CDR3: TGTGCCAGCAGTGAAGGGGCTCTTTATAGTTACGAGCAGTACTTC.

This rearrangement joins TRBV4-2 to TRBJ2-4; tentatively, D is TRBD1 (8 bases). The DNA end lines up better with TRBJ2-7; the J call may be wrong. Germline V CDR1 and CDR2: LGHNA, YNFKEQ. This CDR3 contains 15 residues. The CDR3: CASSQASGTGYEQYF. The DNA of the CDR3 is TGTGCCAGCAGCCAAGCGAGCGGGACAGGTTACGAGCAGTACTTC.

The CDR3: CASSFWGGQGAISNQPQHF. The CDR3 coding sequence is TGTGCCAGCAGTTTTTGGGGCGGACAGGGGGCGATTAGCAATCAGCCCCAGCATTTT. The gene calls are TRBV12-3 or TRBV12-4 and TRBJ1-5; TRBD1 matches 11 bases. The J segment lost 0 bases and the V segment lost 3 bases, leaving 10 bases of the junction unmatched. CDR3 length equals 19 residues.